Each of the 26 T cell receptor beta chains below was sequenced from the same sample in a study of cytomegalovirus exposure and HLA in healthy donors. Vbeta (60) and Jbeta (13) primers were used in the PCR. Profiling relied on immunoSEQ multiplex PCR, and the TCRdb table lists in-frame clones only, not all of them. This repertoire comprises roughly 120,000 clones; its ten largest clones make up approximately 2.6%. Sequenced sample: PBMCs. These receptors originate from a man aged 25 to 45 in good health and CMV-seronegative.

This chain links TRBV6-1 with TRBJ2-7, with 7 bases that match TRBD2. The trim removed 8 bases at V and 3 bases at J, leaving 1 base unmatched. There are 11 residues in the CDR3. Germline CDR1 reads MNHNS; CDR2 reads SASEGT. The CDR3 DNA follows: TGTGCCAGCCAGCGGGGCTACGAGCAGTACTTC. Translation gives CASQRGYEQYF.

This rearrangement joins TRBV5-6 to TRBJ1-3, with D hard to call. The V end lost 3 bases, the J end lost 2 bases, and 9 bases lay between the germline ends. The CDR3 is made up of 14 amino acids. In germline, CDR1 is SGHDT, CDR2 YYEEEE. The CDR3 spells CASSSSGAGNTIYF. CDR3 bases: TGTGCCAGCAGCTCCTCCGGAGCTGGAAACACCATATATTTT.

The V gene is TRBV7-8, the J gene TRBJ1-1, with D tentatively TRBD1 (5 bases). V gave up 10 bases and J gave up 1 base, with 16 bases separating them. This CDR3 contains 14 residues. The germline V gene encodes CDR1 SGHVS and CDR2 FQNEAQ. The CDR3 DNA reads TGTGCCACCCGGCTAGGGGTTGAGAACACTGAAGCTTTCTTT. Its translation is CATRLGVENTEAFF.

V is TRBV11-2 and J is TRBJ2-7; 10 bases align to TRBD2. CDR3 length: 14 amino acids. Germline V gene sequence: CDR1 SGHAT, CDR2 FQNNGV. The V and J ends lost 5 bases and 3 bases, in that order; junction bases with no gene match: 4. CDR3 sequence: CASSKLAGFYEQYF. For the CDR3, the DNA is TGTGCCAGCAGCAAACTAGCGGGGTTCTACGAGCAGTACTTC.

This chain links TRBV30 with TRBJ2-3; D is unclear. V lost 0 bases, J lost 3 bases, and 10 bases lay in between. The V gene's germline CDR1 is GTSNPN and CDR2 SVGIG (reference sequence). The length of the CDR3 is 14 residues. The CDR3 is CAWSVPGRTDTQYF. In DNA form, the CDR3 reads TGTGCCTGGAGTGTCCCGGGTAGGACAGATACGCAGTATTTT.

The V and J genes are TRBV4-1 and TRBJ2-1; 12 positions match TRBD2. Losses at the gene ends were 1 base for V and 4 bases for J; bases not matched to a gene: 11. Germline V gene sequence: CDR1 MGHRA, CDR2 YSYEKL. The CDR3 consists of 19 residues. Here the CDR3 DNA reads TGCGCCAGCAGCCAAGTCGGGCTAGCGGGAGGGCCTTTGTACAATGAGCAGTTCTTC. It encodes CASSQVGLAGGPLYNEQFF.

CDR3 DNA: TGTGCCAGCGGCCGAGGCACGGCTTATTATCCAGATACGCAGTATTTT. Protein: CASGRGTAYYPDTQYF. The V gene is TRBV27, the J gene TRBJ2-3; D is undetermined. The germline V gene has CDR1 MNHEY and CDR2 SMNVEV (reference sequence). The CDR3 has 16 residues. With 8 bases removed from V and 4 bases from J, the gap between germline ends came to 22 bases.

This chain uses TRBV28 with TRBJ1-1, with 9 positions matching TRBD1. This CDR3 region has 14 residues. V trimming: 5 bases; J trimming: 5 bases; junction bases outside the gene matches: 6. Germline V gives CDR1 MDHEN, CDR2 SYDVKM. The CDR3 loop is CASSLMTGGTEAFF. DNA of the CDR3: TGTGCCAGCAGTCTGATGACAGGGGGAACTGAAGCTTTCTTT.

This chain links TRBV6-5 with TRBJ1-5; D not resolved. Germline CDR1 reads MNHEY; CDR2 reads SVGAGI. V was trimmed by 6 bases and J by 0 bases, leaving 12 bases between them. The CDR3 consists of 15 residues. The CDR3 protein is CASRPKQTSNQPQHF. CDR3 in DNA: TGTGCCAGCAGACCAAAACAGACTAGCAATCAGCCCCAGCATTTT.

The chain is built from TRBV28 and TRBJ2-1, with 7 bases aligning to TRBD2. V lost 7 bases to trimming and J lost 3 bases; unmatched junction nucleotides: 3. The CDR3 has 13 amino acids. Germline V gene data show CDR1 as MDHEN and CDR2 as SYDVKM. CDR3 region: CASTVAGYNEQFF. The CDR3 region has the DNA TGTGCCAGCACAGTAGCGGGCTACAATGAGCAGTTCTTC.

This chain uses TRBV5-4 with TRBJ1-1; possibly TRBD1 for D (6 bases). CDR1 SGHNT and CDR2 YYREEE come from the germline V gene (reference sequence). CDR3 size: 15 residues. V lost 4 bases and J 0 bases, leaving 13 bases between the germline ends. The CDR3 loop reads CASSNRDRLNTEAFF. CDR3 in DNA: TGTGCCAGCAGCAACAGGGACCGCCTGAACACTGAAGCTTTCTTT. The full variable domain, its missing parts supplied by reference TRBV5-4 and TRBJ1-1, is ETGVTQSPTHLIKTRGQQVTLRCSSQSGHNTVSWYQQALGQGPQFIFQYYREEENGRGNFPPRFSGLQFPNYSSELNVNALELDDSALYLCASSNRDRLNTEAFFGQGTRLTVV.

This sequence joins TRBV5-6 and TRBJ2-7, with 16 nucleotides matching TRBD2. There are 16 residues in the CDR3. V lost 5 bases and J lost 4; bases outside the gene matches: 6. Germline values: CDR1 SGHDT, CDR2 YYEEEE. CDR3 coding DNA: TGTGCCAGCAGGCTGGGACTAGCGGGAGGGCCGTACGAGCAGTACTTC. Translation: CASRLGLAGGPYEQYF. Drawing the rest from reference TRBV5-6 and TRBJ2-7, the complete variable domain is DAGVTQSPTHLIKTRGQQVTLRCSPKSGHDTVSWYQQALGQGPQFIFQYYEEEERQRGNFPDRFSGHQFPNYSSELNVNALLLGDSALYLCASRLGLAGGPYEQYFGPGTRLTVT.

This CDR3 reads CASSQYGTSDYEQYF. As DNA, the CDR3 is TGTGCCAGCTCACAGTACGGGACTAGCGACTACGAGCAGTACTTC. J is TRBJ2-7 and V is TRBV18, with TRBD2 matching over 10 bases. V lost 4 bases and J lost 3; bases outside the gene matches: 6. The germline V gene has CDR1 KGHSH and CDR2 LQKENI. CDR3 length: 15 residues.

The chain uses TRBV25-1 and TRBJ2-3; 10 positions agree with TRBD2. This CDR3 is 16 amino acids long. The V segment lost 4 bases and the J segment 3 bases; nucleotides outside the gene matches: 7. CDR1 and CDR2 (germline): MGHDK, SYGVNS. The CDR3 DNA reads as TGTGCCAGCAGTGGAGCGGGAGGGCCACCAACAGATACGCAGTATTTT. Translation gives CASSGAGGPPTDTQYF. Full variable domain (remainder filled in from reference TRBV25-1 and TRBJ2-3): EADIYQTPRYLVIGTGKKITLECSQTMGHDKMYWYQQDPGMELHLIHYSYGVNSTEKGDLSSESTVSRIRTEHFPLTLESARPSHTSQYLCASSGAGGPPTDTQYFGPGTRLTVL.

This chain links TRBV30 with TRBJ2-7; tentatively, D is TRBD2 (5 bases). The CDR3 consists of 10 residues. Germline assignment: CDR1 GTSNPN and CDR2 SVGIG (reference sequence). V was shortened by 5 bases and J by 7 bases, with 9 bases between the two germline ends. The chain's CDR3 is CAWGEWEQYF. CDR3 in DNA: TGTGCCTGGGGGGAGTGGGAGCAGTACTTC.

The genes are TRBV7-2 and TRBJ2-7, with D tentatively TRBD1 (6 bases). The CDR3 runs 14 residues. Germline values: CDR1 SGHTA, CDR2 FQGNSA. V lost 4 bases and J 1 base, leaving 11 bases between the germline ends. CDR3 coding DNA: TGTGCCAGCAGCTACATAACAGGGTCCTACGAGCAGTACTTC. It specifies CASSYITGSYEQYF.

V is TRBV7-9 and J is TRBJ1-6; 9 nucleotides line up with TRBD1. CDR3 length equals 17 residues. Germline CDR1 reads SEHNR; CDR2 reads FQNEAQ (reference sequence). V gave up 0 bases and J gave up 7 bases; unmatched junction bases: 7. The CDR3 coding sequence is TGTGCCAGCAGCTTAGCGTTTGGGGGACAGGGAAATTCACCCCTCCACTTT. Its translation: CASSLAFGGQGNSPLHF.

This sequence joins TRBV7-2 and TRBJ1-2; 8 bases line up with TRBD1. V lost 2 bases to trimming and J lost 7 bases; unmatched junction nucleotides: 6. Germline loops: CDR1 SGHTA, CDR2 FQGNSA. CDR3 length: 14 residues. The CDR3 loop is CASSLSGTGFGYTF. The CDR3 DNA reads TGTGCCAGCAGCTTATCCGGGACAGGTTTTGGCTACACCTTC. Full variable domain (rest looked up from reference TRBV7-2 and TRBJ1-2): GAGVSQSPSNKVTEKGKDVELRCDPISGHTALYWYRQSLGQGLEFLIYFQGNSAPDKSGLPSDRFSAERTGGSVSTLTIQRTQQEDSAVYLCASSLSGTGFGYTFGSGTRLTVV.

V and J are TRBV2 and TRBJ2-7, with 8 bases matching TRBD1. Germline CDR1 is SNHLY and CDR2 is FYNNEI. The CDR3 spans 12 residues. V lost 6 bases to trimming and J lost 6 bases; unmatched junction nucleotides: 4. For the CDR3, the DNA is TGTGCCAGCAGGGGGGACAGGTTCGAGCAGTACTTC. This encodes CASRGDRFEQYF.

The rearrangement uses TRBV6-4 and TRBJ2-3; 8 bases agree with TRBD2. CDR3 length: 14 residues. The germline V gene has CDR1 MRHNA and CDR2 SNTAGT. Trimming took 3 bases from V and 1 from J; bases not matched to a gene: 0. The CDR3 nucleotides read TGTGCCAGCAGTGAAGCGGGAGGCACAGATACGCAGTATTTT. Residues: CASSEAGGTDTQYF.

The V and J genes are TRBV19 and TRBJ1-3; weak D call: TRBD1 (6 bases). Between the trimmed V and J ends, which lost 7 bases and 0 bases, there was a span of 16 bases. The CDR3 runs to 16 residues. Per germline, CDR1 LNHDA and CDR2 SQIVND (reference sequence). CDR3 coding DNA: TGTGCCAGTATGGCCTTTCGGACAGACTCTGGAAACACCATATATTTT. It is translated as CASMAFRTDSGNTIYF. The full variable domain, completed using reference TRBV19 and TRBJ1-3, is DGGITQSPKYLFRKEGQNVTLSCEQNLNHDAMYWYRQDPGQGLRLIYYSQIVNDFQKGDIAEGYSVSREKKESFPLTVTSAQKNPTAFYLCASMAFRTDSGNTIYFGEGSWLTVV.

The chain employs TRBV28 and TRBJ1-2, with D possibly being TRBD1 (5 bases). The germline V and J ends were trimmed by 5 bases and 4 bases, with 11 bases remaining between them. This CDR3 region has 13 residues. From germline, CDR1 is MDHEN and CDR2 SYDVKM. The CDR3 region is CASSPQGLYGYTF. In DNA, the CDR3 is TGTGCCAGCAGTCCCCAGGGCCTCTATGGCTACACCTTC.

The chain uses TRBV30 and TRBJ2-1; 7 bases agree with TRBD2. CDR1 GTSNPN and CDR2 SVGIG come from the germline V gene (reference sequence). The V segment lost 0 bases and the J segment 8 bases; nucleotides outside the gene matches: 16. The CDR3 runs to 17 residues. The CDR3 spells CAWSVLGGGSDQDEQFF. The CDR3 nucleotides read TGTGCCTGGAGTGTACTCGGTGGCGGGAGTGATCAGGATGAGCAGTTCTTC.

The gene calls are TRBV28 and TRBJ1-4; D remains ambiguous. V lost 4 bases and J lost 6, with 3 bases in between. CDR1 and CDR2 from the germline V gene are MDHEN and SYDVKM. The CDR3 covers 11 residues. CDR3 DNA sequence: TGTGCCAGCAGTTCCGATGAAAAACTGTTTTTT. Encoded protein: CASSSDEKLFF.

The chain combines TRBV20-1 with TRBJ2-1, with D maybe TRBD2 (6 bases). V was shortened by 4 bases and J by 12 bases, with 13 bases between the two germline ends. Germline V gene data show CDR1 as DFQATT and CDR2 as SNEGSKA (reference sequence). The CDR3 has 11 amino acids. The CDR3: CSATGTERQFF. The DNA for the CDR3 is TGCAGTGCTACCGGGACTGAAAGGCAGTTCTTC.

The genes are TRBV9 and TRBJ2-3, with D uncertain. In germline, CDR1 is SGDLS, CDR2 YYNGEE. V shed 2 bases and J shed 4 bases, with 8 bases lying between them. The CDR3 runs 13 residues. Here the CDR3 reads CASSVEQADTQYF. The CDR3, as DNA: TGTGCCAGCAGCGTCGAGCAGGCAGATACGCAGTATTTT.